A single sample gave rise to the 6 T cell receptor beta chains below, sequenced in a study of blood T cell repertoires in COVID-19. Repertoires were generated with immunoSEQ multiplex PCR, while TCRdb's copy carries only in-frame clones and drops some. This sample has fewer than 120,000 clones, with 82% found just once. Sequencing used peripheral blood. All receptors come from a woman in her sixties with acute or convalescent COVID-19.

The chain uses TRBV5-6 and TRBJ2-3; D possibly corresponds to TRBD1 (6 bases). The CDR3 totals 16 residues. Per the germline V gene, CDR1 is SGHDT and CDR2 is YYEEEE. Trimming removed 1 base at V and 3 bases at J, with 15 bases between. The CDR3 loop reads CASSLSSERGTDTQYF. CDR3 in DNA: TGTGCCAGCAGCTTGAGCAGCGAGAGGGGGACAGATACGCAGTATTTT.

The J gene is TRBJ2-1, the V gene TRBV12-3 or TRBV12-4; D possibly corresponds to TRBD1 (6 bases). The V end was cut by 6 bases, the J end by 11 bases, with 11 bases between. The CDR3 runs 11 residues. CDR3 sequence reads: CASRGQTKQFF. The CDR3 region has the DNA TGTGCCAGCAGAGGACAGACCAAGCAGTTCTTC.

This chain uses TRBV6-5 with TRBJ1-1, with D perhaps matching TRBD1 (6 bases). V lost 6 bases and J lost 7, with 18 bases in between. The CDR3 consists of 14 residues. Germline-derived CDR1 and CDR2 are MNHEY and SVGAGI. CDR3 in amino acids: CASRHLNTGSEAFF. In DNA, the CDR3 is TGTGCCAGCAGACACTTAAACACAGGGAGTGAAGCTTTCTTT.

The genes are TRBV28 and TRBJ1-5, with TRBD1 identical over 8 bases. With 1 base clipped from V and 7 bases from J, the junction kept 9 bases outside the gene matches. The CDR3 runs 16 residues. Germline V gene data show CDR1 as MDHEN and CDR2 as SYDVKM. DNA of the CDR3: TGTGCCAGCAGTTTATTGTCCAGGGGGCGAAGACAGCCCCAGCATTTT. Translating gives CASSLLSRGRRQPQHF. The entire variable domain, with the rest obtained from reference TRBV28 and TRBJ1-5, is as follows: DVKVTQSSRYLVKRTGEKVFLECVQDMDHENMFWYRQDPGLGLRLIYFSYDVKMKEKGDIPEGYSVSREKKERFSLILESASTNQTSMYLCASSLLSRGRRQPQHFGDGTRLSIL.

The rearrangement links TRBV7-2 to TRBJ2-3; a weak D match, TRBD1 (5 bases). Trimming pared 1 base from V and 2 bases from J, leaving 10 bases between. Germline CDR1 is SGHTA and CDR2 is FQGNSA. The CDR3 runs to 15 residues. CDR3 sequence reads: CASSLGSGATDTQYF. Written as DNA, the CDR3 is TGTGCCAGCAGCTTAGGGTCTGGGGCCACAGATACGCAGTATTTT. Full variable domain (outside the CDR3, taken from reference TRBV7-2 and TRBJ2-3): GAGVSQSPSNKVTEKGKDVELRCDPISGHTALYWYRQSLGQGLEFLIYFQGNSAPDKSGLPSDRFSAERTGGSVSTLTIQRTQQEDSAVYLCASSLGSGATDTQYFGPGTRLTVL.

The rearrangement joins TRBV5-5 to TRBJ2-6, with D perhaps TRBD2 (6 bases). Germline V gene data show CDR1 as SGHKS and CDR2 as YYEKEE (reference sequence). The CDR3 covers 15 residues. V was trimmed by 2 bases and J by 4 bases, leaving 10 bases between them. The CDR3 loop reads CASSFAGPGANVLTF. The CDR3 coding sequence is TGTGCCAGCAGCTTTGCGGGGCCCGGGGCCAACGTCCTGACTTTC.